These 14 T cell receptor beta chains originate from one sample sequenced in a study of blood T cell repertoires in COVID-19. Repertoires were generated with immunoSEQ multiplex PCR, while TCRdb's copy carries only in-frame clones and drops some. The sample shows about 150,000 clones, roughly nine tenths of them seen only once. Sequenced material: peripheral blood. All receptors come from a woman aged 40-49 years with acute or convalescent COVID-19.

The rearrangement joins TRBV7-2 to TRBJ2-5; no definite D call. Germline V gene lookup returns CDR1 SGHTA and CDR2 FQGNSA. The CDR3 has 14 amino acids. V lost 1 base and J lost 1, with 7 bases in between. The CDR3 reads CASSLGGGQETQYF. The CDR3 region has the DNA TGTGCCAGCAGCTTAGGTGGCGGCCAAGAGACCCAGTACTTC.

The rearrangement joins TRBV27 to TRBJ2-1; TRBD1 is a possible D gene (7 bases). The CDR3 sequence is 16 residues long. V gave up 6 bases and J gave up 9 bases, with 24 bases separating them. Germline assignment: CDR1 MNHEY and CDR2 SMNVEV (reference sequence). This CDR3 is CASRSRGTDLGGEQFF. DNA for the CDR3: TGTGCCAGCAGATCTCGGGGGACAGACCTTGGGGGTGAGCAGTTCTTC.

The CDR3 DNA is TGTGCCAGCAGCCCGCGGGGGGATACGCAGTATTTT. Amino acids: CASSPRGDTQYF. The V call is TRBV12-3 or TRBV12-4, the J call TRBJ2-3; TRBD2 aligns across 7 bases. The trim removed 6 bases at V and 6 bases at J, leaving 3 bases unmatched. This CDR3 is 12 amino acids long.

CDR3 DNA sequence: TGTGCCAGCAGCGTAGAACTAGCCAGGTCGAACACCGGGGAGCTGTTTTTT. Encoded protein: CASSVELARSNTGELFF. This sequence joins TRBV9 and TRBJ2-2, with TRBD2 as a possible D gene (6 bases). V lost 0 bases to trimming and J lost 0 bases, with 12 bases between them. The CDR3 runs 17 residues. Per the germline V gene, CDR1 is SGDLS and CDR2 is YYNGEE.

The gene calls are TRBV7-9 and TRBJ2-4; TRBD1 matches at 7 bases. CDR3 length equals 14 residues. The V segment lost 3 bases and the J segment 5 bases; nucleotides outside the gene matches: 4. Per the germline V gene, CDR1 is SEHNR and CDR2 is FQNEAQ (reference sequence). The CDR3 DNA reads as TGTGCCAGCAGCTTCGACAGGGTCCAAAACATTCAGTACTTC. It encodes CASSFDRVQNIQYF.

The CDR3 reads CASSKRTRGAGQPQHF. The CDR3, as DNA: TGTGCCAGTAGTAAAAGGACCCGGGGAGCGGGTCAGCCCCAGCATTTT. The chain is built from TRBV19 and TRBJ1-5; D unresolved. V was shortened by 4 bases and J by 6 bases, with 19 bases between the two germline ends. Germline CDR1 reads LNHDA; CDR2 reads SQIVND (reference sequence). The CDR3 extends over 16 amino acids.

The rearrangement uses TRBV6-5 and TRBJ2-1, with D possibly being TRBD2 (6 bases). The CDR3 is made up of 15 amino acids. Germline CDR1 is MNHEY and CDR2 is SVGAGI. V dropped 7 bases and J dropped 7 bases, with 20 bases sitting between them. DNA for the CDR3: TGTGCCAGCATTCGGAAGACTAGTTTTTATAATGAGCAGTTCTTC. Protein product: CASIRKTSFYNEQFF.

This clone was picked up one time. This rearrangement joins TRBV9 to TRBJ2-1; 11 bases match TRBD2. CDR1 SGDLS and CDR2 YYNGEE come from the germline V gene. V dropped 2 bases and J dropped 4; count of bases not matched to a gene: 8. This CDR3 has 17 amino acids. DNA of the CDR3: TGTGCCAGCAGCGTCCAGACTAGCGGGGTACAGTACAATGAGCAGTTCTTC. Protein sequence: CASSVQTSGVQYNEQFF.

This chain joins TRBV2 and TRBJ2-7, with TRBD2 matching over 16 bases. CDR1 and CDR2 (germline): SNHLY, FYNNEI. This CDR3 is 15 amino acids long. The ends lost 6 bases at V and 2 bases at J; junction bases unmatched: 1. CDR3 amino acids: CASRGLAGGPYEQYF. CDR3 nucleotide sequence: TGTGCCAGCAGGGGACTAGCGGGAGGGCCCTACGAGCAGTACTTC.

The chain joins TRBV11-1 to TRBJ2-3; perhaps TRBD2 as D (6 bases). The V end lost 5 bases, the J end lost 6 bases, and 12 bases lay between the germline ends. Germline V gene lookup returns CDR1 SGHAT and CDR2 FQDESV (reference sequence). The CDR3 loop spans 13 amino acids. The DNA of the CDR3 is TGTGCCAGCAGCCTAATGGAGGGGGATACGCAGTATTTT. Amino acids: CASSLMEGDTQYF.

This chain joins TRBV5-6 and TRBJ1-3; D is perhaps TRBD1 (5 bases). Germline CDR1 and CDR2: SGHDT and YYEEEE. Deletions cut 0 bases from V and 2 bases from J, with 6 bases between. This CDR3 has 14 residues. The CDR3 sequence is CASSLVGAGNTIYF. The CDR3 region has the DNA TGTGCCAGCAGCTTGGTAGGGGCTGGAAACACCATATATTTT.

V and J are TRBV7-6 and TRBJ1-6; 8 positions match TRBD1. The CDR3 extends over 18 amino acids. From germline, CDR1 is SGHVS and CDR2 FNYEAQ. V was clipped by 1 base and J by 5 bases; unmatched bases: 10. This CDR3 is CASSLVPPGQGDNSPLHF. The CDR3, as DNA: TGTGCCAGCAGCTTAGTTCCGCCAGGACAGGGAGATAATTCACCCCTCCACTTT.

The CDR3, as DNA: TGTGCCAGCAGATCCGACAGAATTATGAACACTGAAGCTTTCTTT. It translates to CASRSDRIMNTEAFF. V and J are TRBV2 and TRBJ1-1, with D maybe TRBD1 (5 bases). CDR1 is SNHLY, CDR2 FYNNEI, per germline. This CDR3 contains 15 residues. V lost 6 bases, J lost 0 bases, and 14 bases lay in between.

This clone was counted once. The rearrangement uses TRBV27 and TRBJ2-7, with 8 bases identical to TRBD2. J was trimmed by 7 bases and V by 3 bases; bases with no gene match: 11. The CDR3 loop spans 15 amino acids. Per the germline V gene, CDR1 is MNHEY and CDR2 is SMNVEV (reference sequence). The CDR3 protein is CASSFQTGGPGEQYF. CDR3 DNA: TGTGCCAGCAGTTTCCAAACGGGAGGGCCGGGGGAGCAGTACTTC.